A selection of T cell receptor beta chains follows, all from one sample in a study of blood T cell repertoires in COVID-19. Produced via immunoSEQ multiplex PCR; TCRdb's table is partial and in-frame only. Among about 76,000 clones listed, roughly nine tenths were seen once. The material sequenced was peripheral blood. Every receptor here comes from a man aged 25 to 40 with acute or convalescent COVID-19. The CDR3 runs from the conserved cysteine through the conserved F or W. The D gene is left open where the match is weak. Rows give clone size only sometimes, using once, few, many, or a class for an expanded clone.

J: TRBJ2-7
size: few
D: TRBD1
V: TRBV7-9
DNA: TGTGCCAGCAGCCCTCAGGGGGCCCACGAGCAGTACTTC
CDR3: CASSPQGAHEQYF

J: TRBJ2-3
size: .
D: .
V: TRBV4-3
DNA: TGCGCCAGCAGCCAAGGGCCGGGCGGGCTGACAGATACGCAGTATTTT
CDR3: CASSQGPGGLTDTQYF

J: TRBJ2-2
size: .
D: .
V: TRBV27
DNA: TGTGCCAGCAGTTTCAGACCGGGACTGGGGACCGGGGAGCTGTTTTTT
CDR3: CASSFRPGLGTGELFF

J: TRBJ2-2
size: .
D: .
V: TRBV5-6
DNA: TGTGCCAGCAGCTTGGCATTAGAGAGGGCCGGGGAGCTGTTTTTT
CDR3: CASSLALERAGELFF

J: TRBJ2-7
size: .
D: .
V: TRBV27
DNA: TGTGCCAGCAGCCTCCTAGCTTTCGACGAGCAGTACTTC
CDR3: CASSLLAFDEQYF

J: TRBJ1-2
size: .
D: TRBD1
V: TRBV28
DNA: TGTGCCAGCAGTTTAGGGACAGGGTCCGGCTACACCTTC
CDR3: CASSLGTGSGYTF

J: TRBJ2-4
size: .
D: .
V: TRBV5-1
DNA: TGCGCCAGCAGCTTGCCGCTACCCCTAGCCAAAAACATTCAGTACTTC
CDR3: CASSLPLPLAKNIQYF

J: TRBJ1-2
size: .
D: .
V: TRBV4-1
DNA: TGCGCCAGCAGCCAGCACACGGGAGATAACTATGGCTACACCTTC
CDR3: CASSQHTGDNYGYTF

J: TRBJ2-1
size: .
D: .
V: TRBV28
DNA: TGTGCCAGCAGAAGGACTACCGCTGGGGCCTACAATGAGCAGTTCTTC
CDR3: CASRRTTAGAYNEQFF

J: TRBJ1-2
size: .
D: .
V: TRBV7-9
DNA: TGTGCCAGCAGCTACGACATCAGCGGCTACACCTTC
CDR3: CASSYDISGYTF

J: TRBJ1-2
size: few
D: TRBD1
V: TRBV10-3
DNA: TGTGCCATCAGTAGACAGGGGAGAAGCTATGGCTACACCTTC
CDR3: CAISRQGRSYGYTF

J: TRBJ2-7
size: .
D: TRBD2
V: TRBV7-2
DNA: TGTGCCAGCAGCATCCTACCCTCATTTGGGCGGGGGGACTACGAGCAGTACTTC
CDR3: CASSILPSFGRGDYEQYF

J: TRBJ2-1
size: .
D: .
V: TRBV27
DNA: TGTGCCAGCAGTTTATTAAGTGGCCGTGAACCGTTCTTC
CDR3: CASSLLSGREPFF

J: TRBJ2-1
size: few
D: TRBD1
V: TRBV7-3
DNA: TGTGCCAGCAGCTTAACGAGGGACAGGGGAAGTAATGAGCAGTTCTTC
CDR3: CASSLTRDRGSNEQFF

J: TRBJ2-3
size: .
D: .
V: TRBV5-4
DNA: TGTGCCAGCAGCTTGGGGGGGGAGAATACGCAGTATTTT
CDR3: CASSLGGENTQYF

J: TRBJ2-3
size: few
D: .
V: TRBV18
DNA: TGTGCCAGCTCACCACCAGACACCCGAGATACGCAGTATTTT
CDR3: CASSPPDTRDTQYF

J: TRBJ1-5
size: once
D: .
V: TRBV10-3
DNA: TGTGCCATCAACTCACAGGGTAGCAATCAGCCCCAGCATTTT
CDR3: CAINSQGSNQPQHF

J: TRBJ2-5
size: .
D: .
V: TRBV2
DNA: TGTGCCAGCAGTAAGTTGGCGGGAACGAGGGTAGGAGAGACCCAGTACTTC
CDR3: CASSKLAGTRVGETQYF

J: TRBJ2-4
size: .
D: TRBD2
V: TRBV6-2/TRBV6-3
DNA: TGTGCCAGCAGCCCTAGCGGGAGGAAAAACATTCAGTACTTC
CDR3: CASSPSGRKNIQYF

J: TRBJ2-3
size: few
D: TRBD1
V: TRBV5-1
DNA: TGCGCCAGCAGGTCGGGACAGATAACAGATACGCAGTATTTT
CDR3: CASRSGQITDTQYF

J: TRBJ2-2
size: once
D: .
V: TRBV6-6
DNA: TGTGCCAGCAGTCTGTATGGGGGGGGCGGGAACACCGGGGAGCTGTTTTTT
CDR3: CASSLYGGGGNTGELFF

J: TRBJ1-1
size: .
D: TRBD1
V: TRBV10-3
DNA: TGTGCCATCAGCGACGCCAGGACAGGGAACACTGAAGCTTTCTTT
CDR3: CAISDARTGNTEAFF

J: TRBJ2-3
size: .
D: TRBD2
V: TRBV7-8
DNA: TGTGCCAGCAGCTTCCCATCTAGCGGGAACACAGATACGCAGTATTTT
CDR3: CASSFPSSGNTDTQYF

J: TRBJ1-2
size: .
D: .
V: TRBV3-1/TRBV3-2
DNA: TGTGCCAGCAGCTCGCGACAGATTAGTCCTGTTGGCTACACCTTC
CDR3: CASSSRQISPVGYTF

J: TRBJ1-4
size: .
D: .
V: TRBV21-1
DNA: TGTGCCAGCAGCAAACCTCCGGAACAGTGCTTCGAAAAACTGTTTTTT
CDR3: CASSKPPEQCFEKLFF

J: TRBJ2-7
size: .
D: TRBD1
V: TRBV19
DNA: TGTGCCAGTAGTATTAAGGGGGCGGTCTCCTACGAGCAGTACTTC
CDR3: CASSIKGAVSYEQYF

J: TRBJ2-3
size: .
D: TRBD2
V: TRBV4-2
DNA: TGTGCCAGCAGCCAAGAAACTAGCGGAAATCTCGCAGATACGCAGTATTTT
CDR3: CASSQETSGNLADTQYF

J: TRBJ1-4
size: .
D: .
V: TRBV5-5
DNA: TGTGCCAGCAGCTTGGTACTCGGTAATGAAAAACTGTTTTTT
CDR3: CASSLVLGNEKLFF

J: TRBJ2-1
size: few
D: TRBD2
V: TRBV11-2
DNA: TGTGCCAGCAGCAGACCGGGACTAGAATACCTTTACAATGAGCAGTTCTTC
CDR3: CASSRPGLEYLYNEQFF

J: TRBJ1-4
size: .
D: .
V: TRBV5-1
DNA: TGCGCCAGCAGCCCCGAAAGATCAGGCAAAAATGAAAAACTGTTTTTT
CDR3: CASSPERSGKNEKLFF

J: TRBJ2-7
size: many
D: .
V: TRBV7-9
DNA: TGTGCCAGCAGCTTAGTGACTTCCCCAAGCTACGAGCAGTACTTC
CDR3: CASSLVTSPSYEQYF

J: TRBJ1-2
size: .
D: .
V: TRBV7-9
DNA: TGTGCCAGCAGCTCGGTTAACTATGGCTACACCTTC
CDR3: CASSSVNYGYTF

J: TRBJ2-7
size: .
D: .
V: TRBV5-4
DNA: TGTGCCAGCAGCTTTCTAGTCGGCCTCCACGAGCAGTACTTC
CDR3: CASSFLVGLHEQYF

J: TRBJ2-1
size: .
D: .
V: TRBV4-1
DNA: TGCGCCAGCAGCCAAGAGCCGGCCGTGAGTAGCTATGAGCAGTTCTTC
CDR3: CASSQEPAVSSYEQFF

J: TRBJ2-7
size: .
D: .
V: TRBV30
DNA: TGTGCCTGGAGACCGACCCCCCGGAACAGGGTCTCCTACGAGCAGTACTTC
CDR3: CAWRPTPRNRVSYEQYF

J: TRBJ1-6
size: .
D: TRBD1
V: TRBV15
DNA: TGTGCCACCAGCAGAGTTGGCCAGGGGGATTCACCCCTCCACTTT
CDR3: CATSRVGQGDSPLHF

J: TRBJ1-4
size: .
D: .
V: TRBV7-9
DNA: TGTGCCAGCAGCTCTCCGGGGGAAACTGAAAAACTGTTTTTT
CDR3: CASSSPGETEKLFF

J: TRBJ1-1
size: .
D: .
V: TRBV5-6
DNA: TGTGCCAGCAGCCAGGGACATTTGAACACTGAAGCTTTCTTT
CDR3: CASSQGHLNTEAFF

J: TRBJ2-7
size: .
D: .
V: TRBV7-9
DNA: TGTGCCAGCAGCTTAGTCCCCCGGGAAGGGTTCGACGAGCAGTACTTC
CDR3: CASSLVPREGFDEQYF

J: TRBJ2-7
size: .
D: .
V: TRBV7-2
DNA: TGTGCCAGCAGCGCAAACGCGGGTGAGCAGTACTTC
CDR3: CASSANAGEQYF

J: TRBJ1-6
size: .
D: TRBD1
V: TRBV6-1
DNA: TGTGCCAGCAGTGAAGCGACAGGGGGTAATTCACCCCTCCACTTT
CDR3: CASSEATGGNSPLHF

J: TRBJ2-7
size: .
D: .
V: TRBV28
DNA: TGTGCCAGCAGCACCGGGGGATACGAGCAGTACTTC
CDR3: CASSTGGYEQYF

J: TRBJ1-4
size: .
D: .
V: TRBV12-3/TRBV12-4
DNA: TGTGCCAGCAGTGCAGGCTCTGAAAAACTGTTTTTT
CDR3: CASSAGSEKLFF

J: TRBJ2-3
size: .
D: TRBD2
V: TRBV28
DNA: TGTGCCAGCAGTTTAGGGACTAACACAGATACGCAGTATTTT
CDR3: CASSLGTNTDTQYF

J: TRBJ2-2
size: .
D: TRBD2
V: TRBV7-8
DNA: TGTGCCAGCAGCTTATTAATAGCGGGATACACCGGGGAGCTGTTTTTT
CDR3: CASSLLIAGYTGELFF